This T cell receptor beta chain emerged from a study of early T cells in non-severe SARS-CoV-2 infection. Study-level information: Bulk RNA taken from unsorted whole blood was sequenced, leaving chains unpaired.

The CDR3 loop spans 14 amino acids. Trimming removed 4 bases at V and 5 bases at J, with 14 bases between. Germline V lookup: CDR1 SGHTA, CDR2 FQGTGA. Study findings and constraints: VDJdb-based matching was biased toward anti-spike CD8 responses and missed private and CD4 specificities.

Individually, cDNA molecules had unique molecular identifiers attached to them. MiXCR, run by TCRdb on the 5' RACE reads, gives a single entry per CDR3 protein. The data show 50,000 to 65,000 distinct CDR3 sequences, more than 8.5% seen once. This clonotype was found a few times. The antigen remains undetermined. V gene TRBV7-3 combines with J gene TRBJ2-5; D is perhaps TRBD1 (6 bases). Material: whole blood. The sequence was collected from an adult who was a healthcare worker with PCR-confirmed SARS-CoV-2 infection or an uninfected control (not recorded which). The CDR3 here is CASSSTGLMETQYF. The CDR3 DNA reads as TGTGCCAGCAGCTCCACAGGGCTTATGGAGACCCAGTACTTC.